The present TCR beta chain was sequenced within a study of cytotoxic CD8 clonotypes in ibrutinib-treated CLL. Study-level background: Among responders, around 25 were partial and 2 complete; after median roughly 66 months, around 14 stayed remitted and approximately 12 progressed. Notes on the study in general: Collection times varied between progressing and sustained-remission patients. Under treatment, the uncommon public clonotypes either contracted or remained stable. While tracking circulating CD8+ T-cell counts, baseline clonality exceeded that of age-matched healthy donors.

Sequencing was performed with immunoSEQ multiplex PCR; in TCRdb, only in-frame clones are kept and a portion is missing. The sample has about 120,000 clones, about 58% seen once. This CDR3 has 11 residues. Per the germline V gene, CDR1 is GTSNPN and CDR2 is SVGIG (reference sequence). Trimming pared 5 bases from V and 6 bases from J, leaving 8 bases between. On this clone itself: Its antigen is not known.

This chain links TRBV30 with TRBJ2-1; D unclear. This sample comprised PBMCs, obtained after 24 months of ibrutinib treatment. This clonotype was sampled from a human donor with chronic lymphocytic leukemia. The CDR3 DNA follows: TGTGCCTGGGTCCCTTTCAATGAGCAGTTCTTC. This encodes CAWVPFNEQFF.